Described below is a single TCR beta chain sequence and its context. This clonotype occurred a few times. The antigen it binds to is not known. One junction end disagrees with the germline gene, perhaps due to a read error. Library preparation was by 5' RACE. The run used an Illumina HiSeq 2000. A universal primer binding site was added through template switching, and the final cDNA carried a unique molecular identifier so that TCR cDNA molecules could be counted accurately. Specific primers in the conserved constant-segment region were used to synthesize first-strand cDNA for the TCR alpha and beta chains. Each cDNA library was double barcoded, with a SMART-Mk sample barcode plus Illumina barcodes, to control for contamination. Two successive PCR steps introduced TruSeq adapter sequences along with Illumina sample barcodes. Sequencing of the TCR alpha and beta cDNA libraries was done on the Illumina HiSeq platform using custom primers. Turning to the authors' computational methods: Unique molecular identifiers were extracted from raw reads with MiGEC, and CDR3 positions were determined with MiXCR. Recombination models were inferred per individual with the repgenHMM and IGoR tools using an EM algorithm. Shared clonotypes were analyzed with the tcR package in R, and sharing was normalized by the product of cloneset sizes. To study raw recombination free of thymic and clonal selection effects, out-of-frame nonproductive sequences were analyzed. TCRdb cleaned the public reads at Q25 with fastp, built clones with MiXCR and kept in-frame beta chains. Every CDR3 protein is listed once, alongside the most common genes and DNA of its rows. The V and J calls here are based on TCRdb, not the publication. The sample contains roughly 690,000 distinct CDR3 sequences, approximately 6.1% of them found a single time. Around 1.7% of the sample is in the top ten clones.

The record originates from a study of identical twins (dated by TCRdb to 2015 to 2016). Broadly, across the study: TCR alpha and beta repertoires from monozygotic twins, unrelated adults of various ages and cord blood were deep-sequenced to test whether fetal clonotypes persist. To rule out contamination, replicate twin experiments were performed at different times with different library preparation protocols.

According to the germline V gene, CDR1 reads SGHRS and CDR2 reads YFSETQ. From its cysteine to its phenylalanine, the CDR3 spans 14 amino acids. Kept here is only the CDR3 DNA, which spans 42 bases and is read in frame from base 1. Broad study findings and their caveats: Because the same donors could not be followed over many years, the conclusions depended on cross-sectional statistical analysis. Recombination models systematically underestimated out-of-frame TCR alpha sharing in monozygotic twins but agreed with sharing between unrelated individuals. Compared with coincidental sharing between unrelated individuals, out-of-frame TCR alpha sequences shared between twins showed an excess of sequences with low generation probability. Fewer insertions were carried by abundant cord blood beta clonotypes, a similar but weaker trend appeared in young adult naive repertoires, and no such trend appeared in memory repertoires. A weaker excess of twin sharing was found in beta out-of-frame sequences because the signal-to-noise ratio was lowered by fewer shared sequences. Zero-insertion analyses could be partly confounded by invariant T cells such as MAIT and iNKT, although diverse VJ usage argued against such confounding for most clonotypes.

All donors were healthy Caucasians. The researchers also sequenced three unrelated adults who were not twins: a male aged 18 to 29, a male aged 50 to 59, and a female aged 50 to 59. Using Miltenyi CD45RO+ enrichment and human naive T-cell isolation kits, memory (CD45RO+) and naive T cells were isolated from PBMC. Material for sequencing was naive T cells sorted from blood. This sample's cell subset or site label indicates: cells isolated with a human naive T-cell isolation kit. The sequence derives from a man aged 18 to 30 in good health. The V and J genes are TRBV5-1 and TRBJ2-1; a confident D gene designation cannot be given. The DNA is as follows: TGTGCCAGCCGATTTGGGGATTCCTACAATGAGCAGTTCTTC. The resulting protein is CASRFGDSYNEQFF.